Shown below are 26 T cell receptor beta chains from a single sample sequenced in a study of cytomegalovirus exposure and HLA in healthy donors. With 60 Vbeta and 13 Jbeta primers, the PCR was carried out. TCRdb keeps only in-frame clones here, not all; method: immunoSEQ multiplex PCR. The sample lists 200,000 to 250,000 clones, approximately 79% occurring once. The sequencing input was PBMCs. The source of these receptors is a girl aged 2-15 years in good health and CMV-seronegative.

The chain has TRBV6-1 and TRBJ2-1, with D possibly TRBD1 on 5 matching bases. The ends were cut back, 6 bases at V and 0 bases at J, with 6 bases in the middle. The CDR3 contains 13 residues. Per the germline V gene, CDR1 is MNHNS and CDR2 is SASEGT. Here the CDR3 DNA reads TGTGCCAGCAGACAGGCCTCCTACAATGAGCAGTTCTTC. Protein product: CASRQASYNEQFF.

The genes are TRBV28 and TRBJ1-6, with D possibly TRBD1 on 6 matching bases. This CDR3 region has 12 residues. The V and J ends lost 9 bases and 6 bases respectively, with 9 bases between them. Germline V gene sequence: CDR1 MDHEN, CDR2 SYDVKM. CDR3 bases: TGTGCCAGTGGACAGACTAATTCACCCCTCCACTTT. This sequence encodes CASGQTNSPLHF.

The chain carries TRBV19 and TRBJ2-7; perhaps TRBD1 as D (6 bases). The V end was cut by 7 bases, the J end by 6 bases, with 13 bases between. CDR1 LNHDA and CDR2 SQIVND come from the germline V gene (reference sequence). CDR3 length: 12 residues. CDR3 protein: CASTPQGGEQYF. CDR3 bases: TGTGCCAGTACTCCGCAAGGGGGCGAGCAGTACTTC.

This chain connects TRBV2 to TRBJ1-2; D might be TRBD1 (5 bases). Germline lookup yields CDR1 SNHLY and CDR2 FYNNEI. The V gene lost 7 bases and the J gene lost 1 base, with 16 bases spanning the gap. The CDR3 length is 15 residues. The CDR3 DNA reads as TGTGCCAGCATCCCTCGGGGGAGGGGTAACTATGGCTACACCTTC. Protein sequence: CASIPRGRGNYGYTF. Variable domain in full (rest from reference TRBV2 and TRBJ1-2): EPEVTQTPSHQVTQMGQEVILRCVPISNHLYFYWYRQILGQKVEFLVSFYNNEISEKSEIFDDQFSVERPDGSNFTLKIRSTKLEDSAMYFCASIPRGRGNYGYTFGSGTRLTVV.

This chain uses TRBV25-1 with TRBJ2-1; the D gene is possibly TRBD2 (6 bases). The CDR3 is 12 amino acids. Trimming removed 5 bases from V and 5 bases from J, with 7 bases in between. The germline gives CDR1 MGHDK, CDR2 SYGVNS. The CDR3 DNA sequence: TGTGCCAGCAGTCAGCGGGACAATGAGCAGTTCTTC. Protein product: CASSQRDNEQFF.

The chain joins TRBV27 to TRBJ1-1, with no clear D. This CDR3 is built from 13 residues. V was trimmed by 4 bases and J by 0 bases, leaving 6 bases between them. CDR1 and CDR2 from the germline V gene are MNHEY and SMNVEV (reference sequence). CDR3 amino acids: CASSYQVNTEAFF. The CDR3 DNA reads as TGTGCCAGCAGTTACCAGGTGAACACTGAAGCTTTCTTT.

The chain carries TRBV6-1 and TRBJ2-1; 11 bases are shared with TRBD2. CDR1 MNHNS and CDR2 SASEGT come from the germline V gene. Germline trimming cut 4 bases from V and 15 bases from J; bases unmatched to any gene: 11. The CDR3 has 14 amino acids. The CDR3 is CASSARGLAGPGFF. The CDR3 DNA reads TGTGCCAGCAGTGCCCGAGGACTAGCGGGCCCGGGGTTCTTC.

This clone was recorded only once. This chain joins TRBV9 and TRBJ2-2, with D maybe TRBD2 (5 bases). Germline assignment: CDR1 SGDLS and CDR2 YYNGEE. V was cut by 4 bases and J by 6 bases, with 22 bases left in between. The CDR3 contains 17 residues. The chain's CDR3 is CASSIPGGGAFAGELFF. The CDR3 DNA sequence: TGTGCCAGCAGCATCCCGGGCGGAGGAGCTTTTGCCGGGGAGCTGTTTTTT.

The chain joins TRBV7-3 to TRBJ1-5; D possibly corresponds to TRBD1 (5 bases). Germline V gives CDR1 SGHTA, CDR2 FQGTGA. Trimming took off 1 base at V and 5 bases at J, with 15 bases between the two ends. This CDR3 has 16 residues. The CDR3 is CASSLRSARVDQPQHF. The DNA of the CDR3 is TGTGCCAGCAGCTTAAGATCCGCCAGGGTAGATCAGCCCCAGCATTTT. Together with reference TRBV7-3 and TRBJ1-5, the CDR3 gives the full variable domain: GAGVSQTPSNKVTEKGKYVELRCDPISGHTALYWYRQSLGQGPEFLIYFQGTGAADDSGLPNDRFFAVRPEGSVSTLKIQRTERGDSAVYLCASSLRSARVDQPQHFGDGTRLSIL.

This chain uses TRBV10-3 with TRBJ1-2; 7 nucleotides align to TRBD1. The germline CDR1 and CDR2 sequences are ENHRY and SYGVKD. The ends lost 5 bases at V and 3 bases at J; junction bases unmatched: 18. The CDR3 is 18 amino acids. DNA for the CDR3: TGTGCCATCAGTAGCTTTACAACTGGACAGGTATCTTACTATGGCTACACCTTC. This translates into CAISSFTTGQVSYYGYTF.

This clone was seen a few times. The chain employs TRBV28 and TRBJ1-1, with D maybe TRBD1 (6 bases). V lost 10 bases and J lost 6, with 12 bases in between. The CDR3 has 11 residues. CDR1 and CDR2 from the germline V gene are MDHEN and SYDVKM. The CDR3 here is CATIRGSEAFF. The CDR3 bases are TGTGCCACCATCAGGGGTTCTGAAGCTTTCTTT. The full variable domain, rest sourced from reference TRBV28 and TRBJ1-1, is DVKVTQSSRYLVKRTGEKVFLECVQDMDHENMFWYRQDPGLGLRLIYFSYDVKMKEKGDIPEGYSVSREKKERFSLILESASTNQTSMYLCATIRGSEAFFGQGTRLTVV.

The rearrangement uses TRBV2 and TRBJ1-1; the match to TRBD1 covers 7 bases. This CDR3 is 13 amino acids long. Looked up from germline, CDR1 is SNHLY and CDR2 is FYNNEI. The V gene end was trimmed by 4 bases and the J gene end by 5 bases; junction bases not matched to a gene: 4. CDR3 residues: CASSAQGGTEAFF. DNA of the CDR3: TGTGCCAGCAGTGCCCAGGGGGGAACTGAAGCTTTCTTT. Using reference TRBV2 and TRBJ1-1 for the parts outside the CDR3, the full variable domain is EPEVTQTPSHQVTQMGQEVILRCVPISNHLYFYWYRQILGQKVEFLVSFYNNEISEKSEIFDDQFSVERPDGSNFTLKIRSTKLEDSAMYFCASSAQGGTEAFFGQGTRLTVV.

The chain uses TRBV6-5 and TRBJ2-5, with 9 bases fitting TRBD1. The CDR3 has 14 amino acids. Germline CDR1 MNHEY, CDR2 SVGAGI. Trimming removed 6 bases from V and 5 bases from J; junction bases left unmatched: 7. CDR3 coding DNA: TGTGCCAGCAGCCAGACAGGGGGTCATGAGACCCAGTACTTC. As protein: CASSQTGGHETQYF.

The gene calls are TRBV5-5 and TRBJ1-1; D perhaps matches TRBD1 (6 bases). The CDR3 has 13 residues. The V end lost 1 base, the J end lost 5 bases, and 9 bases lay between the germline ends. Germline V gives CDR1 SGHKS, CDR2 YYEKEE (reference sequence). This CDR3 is CASSLTGRTEAFF. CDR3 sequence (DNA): TGTGCCAGCAGCTTGACAGGGCGGACTGAAGCTTTCTTT.

Written as DNA, the CDR3 is TGTGCCAGCAGCTCCGGCGGGCATGAAAAACTGTTTTTT. This codes for CASSSGGHEKLFF. V and J are TRBV13 and TRBJ1-4, with no clear D. Trimming left V 4 bases short and J 6 bases short, with 9 bases between. Germline V lookup: CDR1 PRHDT, CDR2 FYEKMQ (reference sequence). CDR3 length equals 13 residues.

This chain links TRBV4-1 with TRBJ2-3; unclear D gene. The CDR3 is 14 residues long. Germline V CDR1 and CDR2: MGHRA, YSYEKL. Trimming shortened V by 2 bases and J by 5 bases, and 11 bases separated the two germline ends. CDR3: CASSQTHELDTQYF. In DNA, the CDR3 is TGCGCCAGCAGCCAAACCCACGAGCTAGATACGCAGTATTTT.

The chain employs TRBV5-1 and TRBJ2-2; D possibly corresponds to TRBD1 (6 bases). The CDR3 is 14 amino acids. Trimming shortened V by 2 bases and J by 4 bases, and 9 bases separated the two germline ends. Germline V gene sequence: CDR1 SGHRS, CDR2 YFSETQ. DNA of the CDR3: TGCGCCAGCAGCTTCAGGGGTGGCACCGGGGAGCTGTTTTTT. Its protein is CASSFRGGTGELFF.

The CDR3 reads CASSLLLAGLETQYF. The CDR3, as DNA: TGCGCCAGCAGCTTACTACTAGCGGGGTTAGAGACCCAGTACTTC. The chain has TRBV5-1 and TRBJ2-5; 10 bases fit TRBD2. Germline loops: CDR1 SGHRS, CDR2 YFSETQ. The CDR3 totals 15 residues. Unmatched junction bases numbered 5, after V lost 2 bases and J lost 4 bases.

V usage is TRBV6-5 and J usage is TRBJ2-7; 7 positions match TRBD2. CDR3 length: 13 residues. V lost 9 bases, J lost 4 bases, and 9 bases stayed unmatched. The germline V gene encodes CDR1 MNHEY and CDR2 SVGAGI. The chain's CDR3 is CASHKGGKYEQYF. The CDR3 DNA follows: TGTGCCAGTCACAAGGGAGGGAAATACGAGCAGTACTTC.

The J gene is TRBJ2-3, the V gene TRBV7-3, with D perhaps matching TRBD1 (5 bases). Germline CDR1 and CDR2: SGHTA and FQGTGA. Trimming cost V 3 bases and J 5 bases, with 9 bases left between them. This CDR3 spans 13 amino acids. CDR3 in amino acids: CASSLGRRDTQYF. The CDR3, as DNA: TGTGCCAGCAGCTTGGGGCGGCGAGATACGCAGTATTTT.

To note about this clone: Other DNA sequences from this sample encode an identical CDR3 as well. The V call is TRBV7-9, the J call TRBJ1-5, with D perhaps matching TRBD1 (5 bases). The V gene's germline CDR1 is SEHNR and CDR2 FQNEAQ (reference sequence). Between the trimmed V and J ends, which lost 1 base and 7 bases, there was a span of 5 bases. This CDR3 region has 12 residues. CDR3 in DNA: TGTGCCAGCAGCTTAGGGGGCCAGCCCCAGCATTTT. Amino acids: CASSLGGQPQHF.

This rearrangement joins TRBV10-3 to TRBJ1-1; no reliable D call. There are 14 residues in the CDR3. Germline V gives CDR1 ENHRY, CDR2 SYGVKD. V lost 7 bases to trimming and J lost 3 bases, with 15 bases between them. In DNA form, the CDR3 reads TGTGCCATCAAATCCCCCTGGCAAGACACTGAAGCTTTCTTT. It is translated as CAIKSPWQDTEAFF.

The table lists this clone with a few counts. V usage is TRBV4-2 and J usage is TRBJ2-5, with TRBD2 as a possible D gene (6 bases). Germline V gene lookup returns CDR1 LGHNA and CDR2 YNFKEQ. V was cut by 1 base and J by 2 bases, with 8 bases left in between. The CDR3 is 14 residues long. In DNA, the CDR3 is TGTGCCAGCAGCCAAGGTGGGGGGCAAGAGACCCAGTACTTC. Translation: CASSQGGGQETQYF.

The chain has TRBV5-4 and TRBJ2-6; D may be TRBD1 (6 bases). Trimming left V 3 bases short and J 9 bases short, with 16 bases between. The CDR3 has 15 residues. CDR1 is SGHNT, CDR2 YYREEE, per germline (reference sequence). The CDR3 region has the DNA TGTGCCAGCAGCTCCTTAAGACAGGAGGACAACGTCCTGACTTTC. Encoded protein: CASSSLRQEDNVLTF. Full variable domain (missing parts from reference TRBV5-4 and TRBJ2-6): ETGVTQSPTHLIKTRGQQVTLRCSSQSGHNTVSWYQQALGQGPQFIFQYYREEENGRGNFPPRFSGLQFPNYSSELNVNALELDDSALYLCASSSLRQEDNVLTFGAGSRLTVL.

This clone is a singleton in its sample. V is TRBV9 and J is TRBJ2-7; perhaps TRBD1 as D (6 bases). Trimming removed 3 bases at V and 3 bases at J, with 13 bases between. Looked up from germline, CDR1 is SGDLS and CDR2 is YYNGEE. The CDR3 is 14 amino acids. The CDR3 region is CASSDRVSSYEQYF. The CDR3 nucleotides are TGTGCCAGCAGCGACAGGGTTAGTAGCTACGAGCAGTACTTC. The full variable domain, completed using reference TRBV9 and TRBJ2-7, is DSGVTQTPKHLITATGQRVTLRCSPRSGDLSVYWYQQSLDQGLQFLIQYYNGEERAKGNILERFSAQQFPDLHSELNLSSLELGDSALYFCASSDRVSSYEQYFGPGTRLTVT.

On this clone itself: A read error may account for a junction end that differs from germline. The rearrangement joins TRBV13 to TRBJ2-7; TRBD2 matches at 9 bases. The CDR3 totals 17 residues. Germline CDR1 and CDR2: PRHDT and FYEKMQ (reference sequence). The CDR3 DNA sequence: TGTGCCAGCAGCTCTCGGGTCGGGACTAGCTTCTCCCACGAGCAGTACTTC. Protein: CASSSRVGTSFSHEQYF. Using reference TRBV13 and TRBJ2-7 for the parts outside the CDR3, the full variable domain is AAGVIQSPRHLIKEKRETATLKCYPIPRHDTVYWYQQGPGQDPQFLISFYEKMQSDKGSIPDRFSAQQFSDYHSELNMSSLELGDSALYFCASSSRVGTSFSHEQYFGPGTRLTVT.